A single sample gave rise to the 17 T cell receptor beta chains below, sequenced in a study of cytomegalovirus exposure and HLA in healthy donors. Assay used: immunoSEQ multiplex PCR; TCRdb lists only in-frame clones, some missing. The sample has under 400,000 clones; 70% to 90% are singletons. Sequenced: PBMCs. The receptors shown here come from a woman under 30 in good health and CMV-seronegative.

This clone was seen only a few times. The chain uses TRBV6-6 and TRBJ2-1; a weak D match, TRBD2 (6 bases). With 10 bases removed from V and 1 base from J, the gap between germline ends came to 14 bases. Germline V gene lookup returns CDR1 MNHNY and CDR2 SVGAGI (reference sequence). This CDR3 has 14 residues. CDR3 sequence reads: CATGGEQSYNEQFF. For the CDR3, the DNA is TGTGCCACCGGAGGGGAGCAGTCCTACAATGAGCAGTTCTTC.

The rearrangement joins TRBV14 to TRBJ2-2, with 7 nucleotides matching TRBD2. Per the germline V gene, CDR1 is SGHDN and CDR2 is FVKESK. CDR3 length: 17 residues. With 4 bases clipped from V and 4 bases from J, the junction kept 12 bases outside the gene matches. In DNA form, the CDR3 reads TGTGCCAGCAGCCCCCTTCCTAGCGGTGGGGCCACCGGGGAGCTGTTTTTT. This encodes CASSPLPSGGATGELFF.

V usage is TRBV7-2 and J usage is TRBJ2-3; D is perhaps TRBD1 (5 bases). The CDR3 has 18 residues. CDR1 and CDR2 (germline): SGHTA, FQGNSA. The V gene lost 0 bases and the J gene lost 2 bases, with 18 bases spanning the gap. The CDR3 DNA is TGTGCCAGCAGCTTAGCGCTAAGGGGTTCCGCGACCACAGATACGCAGTATTTT. Translated: CASSLALRGSATTDTQYF.

V gene TRBV5-1 combines with J gene TRBJ2-3; 10 nucleotides match TRBD2. CDR1 SGHRS and CDR2 YFSETQ come from the germline V gene. The CDR3 consists of 15 residues. Losses at the gene ends were 4 bases for V and 2 bases for J; bases not matched to a gene: 4. Written as DNA, the CDR3 is TGCGCCAGCAGCCCCAGCGGGGGGGCCACAGATACGCAGTATTTT. Encoded protein: CASSPSGGATDTQYF.

This clone was observed once. The CDR3 DNA reads as TGTGCCAGCAGCTCGGAGGGGAGGGCTGAAGCTTTCTTT. This codes for CASSSEGRAEAFF. J is TRBJ1-1 and V is TRBV11-2; D might be TRBD1 (5 bases). With 4 bases removed from V and 6 bases from J, the gap between germline ends came to 12 bases. The CDR3 totals 13 residues. Germline loops: CDR1 SGHAT, CDR2 FQNNGV.

The rearrangement links TRBV7-8 to TRBJ2-7; TRBD2 matches at 9 bases. CDR1 SGHVS and CDR2 FQNEAQ come from the germline V gene. V shed 4 bases and J 6 bases; nucleotides not matched to a gene: 10. CDR3 length: 15 amino acids. The CDR3 reads CASSSRRREGVEQYF. DNA for the CDR3: TGTGCCAGCAGCTCTCGCCGGCGGGAGGGAGTCGAGCAGTACTTC.

This chain joins TRBV14 and TRBJ2-7; TRBD1 is a possible D gene (5 bases). Between the trimmed V and J ends, which lost 6 bases and 0 bases, there was a span of 12 bases. The CDR3 is 14 amino acids. Germline CDR1 reads SGHDN; CDR2 reads FVKESK. The CDR3 sequence is CASSSRQISYEQYF. CDR3 nucleotide sequence: TGTGCCAGCAGTAGCAGACAGATCTCCTACGAGCAGTACTTC.

This chain uses TRBV1 with TRBJ1-1; no check of the table's D call, TRBD1, against the DNA was made. TRBV1 is classified as a pseudogene. This CDR3 has 18 residues. This CDR3 is CTSSQDQSRPGLNTEAFF. CDR3 nucleotide sequence: TGCACCAGCAGCCAAGATCAAAGTCGGCCAGGCCTTAACACTGAAGCTTTCTTT.

The rearrangement links TRBV5-6 to TRBJ1-4; 9 bases are shared with TRBD1. Germline V gene lookup returns CDR1 SGHDT and CDR2 YYEEEE. V lost 3 bases to trimming and J lost 3 bases; unmatched junction nucleotides: 6. The CDR3 extends over 16 amino acids. CDR3 loop: CASSSYRDRANEKLFF. DNA of the CDR3: TGTGCCAGCAGCTCGTACCGGGACAGGGCTAATGAAAAACTGTTTTTT.

The CDR3 reads CASSQGTSRVYEQYF. DNA of the CDR3: TGCGCCAGCAGCCAAGGGACTAGCAGGGTCTACGAGCAGTACTTC. This chain uses TRBV4-1 with TRBJ2-5, with 8 bases that match TRBD2. The DNA end favors TRBJ2-7, so the J call may be wrong. CDR3 length equals 15 residues. The germline V gene has CDR1 MGHRA and CDR2 YSYEKL.

The genes are TRBV18 and TRBJ2-5, with D perhaps matching TRBD1 (6 bases). V was cut by 3 bases and J by 5 bases, with 13 bases left in between. This CDR3 is 14 amino acids long. In germline, CDR1 is KGHSH, CDR2 LQKENI. CDR3 loop: CASSPTGIRETQYF. In DNA form, the CDR3 reads TGTGCCAGCTCACCCACAGGGATTCGGGAGACCCAGTACTTC.

J is TRBJ2-5 and V is TRBV10-1, with 7 bases that match TRBD2. The CDR3 is 15 amino acids. J gave up 1 base and V 3 bases, and 5 bases lay outside the gene matches. Per germline, CDR1 WNHNN and CDR2 SYGVQD (reference sequence). In nucleotides, the CDR3 is TGCGCCAGCAGTGATATAGCGGGCGCCCAAGAGACCCAGTACTTC. Its protein is CASSDIAGAQETQYF.

The rearrangement joins TRBV25-1 to TRBJ2-3; 14 nucleotides line up with TRBD2. The trim removed 6 bases at V and 4 bases at J, leaving 3 bases unmatched. Looked up from germline, CDR1 is MGHDK and CDR2 is SYGVNS. CDR3 size: 15 residues. The CDR3 loop is CASSPGLAGADTQYF. The CDR3 nucleotides read TGTGCCAGCAGCCCGGGACTAGCGGGAGCAGATACGCAGTATTTT.

The gene calls are TRBV29-1 and TRBJ1-3; no clear D. Germline V gene data show CDR1 as SQVTM and CDR2 as ANQGSEA. V lost 6 bases to trimming and J lost 1 base, with 13 bases between them. The CDR3 has 14 amino acids. The CDR3 region has the DNA TGCAGCGTCCTCCGGCGAGGATCTGGAAACACCATATATTTT. Protein sequence: CSVLRRGSGNTIYF.

The V call is TRBV2, the J call TRBJ2-7; tentative D call: TRBD1 (5 bases). Germline values: CDR1 SNHLY, CDR2 FYNNEI. The CDR3 spans 12 residues. Trimming left V 8 bases short and J 7 bases short, with 15 bases between. CDR3 in DNA: TGTGCCAGCTTGTCAAGGGGCTTGGAGCAGTACTTC. It yields the protein CASLSRGLEQYF.

V is TRBV7-9 and J is TRBJ2-1; 10 nucleotides align to TRBD2. CDR3 size: 16 residues. Losses at the gene ends were 5 bases for V and 5 bases for J; bases not matched to a gene: 9. Per germline, CDR1 SEHNR and CDR2 FQNEAQ (reference sequence). In nucleotides, the CDR3 is TGTGCCAGCAGCCCCGATACTAGCGGGATCGACAATGAGCAGTTCTTC. Translation gives CASSPDTSGIDNEQFF.

The V call is TRBV28, the J call TRBJ2-1; maybe TRBD2 (6 bases). The V end lost 10 bases, the J end lost 0 bases, and 19 bases lay between the germline ends. Germline CDR1 reads MDHEN; CDR2 reads SYDVKM. The length of the CDR3 is 16 residues. The CDR3 region is CAILTGDQSSYNEQFF. Written as DNA, the CDR3 is TGTGCCATCCTTACGGGGGATCAAAGCTCCTACAATGAGCAGTTCTTC.